These 4 T cell receptor beta chains share one sample of origin, sequenced in a study of cytomegalovirus exposure and HLA in healthy donors. This PCR relied on a set of 60 Vbeta primers and 13 Jbeta primers. Here immunoSEQ multiplex PCR was the method, and the copy in TCRdb shows in-frame clones only, minus some. This sample carries some 77,000 clones, roughly 85% of them seen once, and the ten largest clones take over 2%. The material sequenced was PBMCs. The source is a man aged 25 to 45 in good health and CMV-seronegative.

The rearrangement uses TRBV6-1 and TRBJ2-1; D not certain. Germline loops: CDR1 MNHNS, CDR2 SASEGT. The CDR3 covers 15 residues. V was cut by 4 bases and J by 6 bases, with 16 bases left in between. As DNA, the CDR3 is TGTGCCAGCAGTGCGAGTAGCCCCAGAGGCAATGAGCAGTTCTTC. Its protein is CASSASSPRGNEQFF.

The rearrangement uses TRBV7-2 and TRBJ1-4; the D is unclear. V lost 4 bases and J 8 bases, leaving 26 bases between the germline ends. Looked up from germline, CDR1 is SGHTA and CDR2 is FQGNSA. The CDR3 contains 18 residues. The CDR3 region has the DNA TGTGCCAGCAGCTCGGCGACTACTAGACAAGGCCTAGGCGAAAAACTGTTTTTT. It specifies CASSSATTRQGLGEKLFF.

This clone was observed a few times. The chain links TRBV5-6 to TRBJ1-3; a possible D gene is TRBD1 (5 bases). There are 13 residues in the CDR3. Trimming pared 2 bases from V and 6 bases from J, leaving 9 bases between. Per germline, CDR1 SGHDT and CDR2 YYEEEE. This CDR3 is CASSFWGLNTIYF. The CDR3, as DNA: TGTGCCAGCAGCTTCTGGGGCTTAAACACCATATATTTT.

The genes are TRBV5-1 and TRBJ2-5; unclear D gene. The germline V gene encodes CDR1 SGHRS and CDR2 YFSETQ. V lost 4 bases to trimming and J lost 4 bases, with 11 bases between them. The CDR3 covers 13 residues. The CDR3 DNA follows: TGCGCCAGCAGCCAGAGGCGCGCAGAGACCCAGTACTTC. Its protein product is CASSQRRAETQYF.